One and the same sample provided the 19 T cell receptor beta chains below, sequenced in a study of blood T cell repertoires in COVID-19 (TCRdb year 2020). Library creation used the immunoSEQ multiplex PCR assay. Held by TCRdb, this immuneACCESS table contains in-frame sequences only and omits some clones. Under half of the omission traces to an unresolved V gene where checked; the cause of the rest is unknown. For this sample the table gives about 35,000 clones, of which about four fifths were detected only once. Jointly, the top ten make up approximately 40% of the sample. The specimen was peripheral blood. These receptors originate from a man at least 80 years old with active or convalescent COVID-19.

CDR3 nucleotides: TGTGCCATCAGTTTTGACAGGAACGAGCAGTTCTTC. The encoded protein is CAISFDRNEQFF. V is TRBV10-3 and J is TRBJ2-1, with a tentative D call TRBD1 (6 bases). CDR1 is ENHRY, CDR2 SYGVKD, per germline. The ends were cut back, 5 bases at V and 10 bases at J, with 12 bases in the middle. CDR3 length: 12 amino acids.

This chain uses TRBV7-2 with TRBJ2-7, with TRBD1 matching 7 bases. The length of the CDR3 is 14 residues. With V trimmed by 5 bases and J by 6 bases, 10 bases remained unmatched. CDR1 is SGHTA, CDR2 FQGNSA, per germline. CDR3 loop: CASSPRQGLPEQYF. In DNA, the CDR3 is TGTGCCAGCAGCCCCCGACAGGGATTACCCGAGCAGTACTTC.

This clone was recorded a few times. One end of the junction fails to match germline, which may point to a read error. The CDR3 nucleotides read TGTGCCAGCAGTACGCACAGGGTATCGTATTTT. Residues: CASSTHRVSYF. The V gene is TRBV6-5, the J gene TRBJ1-5; a weak D match, TRBD1 (6 bases). The CDR3 covers 11 residues. Per germline, CDR1 MNHEY and CDR2 SVGAGI.

J is TRBJ1-2 and V is TRBV28, with D hard to call. The germline CDR1 and CDR2 sequences are MDHEN and SYDVKM. The CDR3 totals 14 residues. The V end was cut by 2 bases, the J end by 8 bases, with 15 bases between. The CDR3 loop reads CASSLEDRTGGYTF. DNA of the CDR3: TGTGCCAGCAGTTTAGAGGATCGGACTGGGGGCTACACCTTC.

This clone appeared once. The chain is built from TRBV6-6 and TRBJ1-4, with a possible D match to TRBD1 (5 bases). V was cut by 6 bases and J by 7 bases, with 15 bases left in between. The CDR3 loop spans 14 amino acids. Germline CDR1 and CDR2: MNHNY and SVGAGI (reference sequence). In nucleotides, the CDR3 is TGTGCCAGCAGACCCCAGGGAAAGGCTGAAAAACTGTTTTTT. This translates into CASRPQGKAEKLFF.

This clone has just a few counts. The V gene is TRBV28, the J gene TRBJ1-5; D is uncertain. Germline V lookup: CDR1 MDHEN, CDR2 SYDVKM. Trimming left V 6 bases short and J 5 bases short, with 14 bases between. The CDR3 has 14 residues. Here the CDR3 DNA reads TGTGCCAGCAGCCACCGGGATTGGGATCAGCCCCAGCATTTT. It translates to CASSHRDWDQPQHF. Together with reference TRBV28 and TRBJ1-5, the CDR3 gives the full variable domain: DVKVTQSSRYLVKRTGEKVFLECVQDMDHENMFWYRQDPGLGLRLIYFSYDVKMKEKGDIPEGYSVSREKKERFSLILESASTNQTSMYLCASSHRDWDQPQHFGDGTRLSIL.

This clone has only a few counts. The rearrangement links TRBV18 to TRBJ2-1, with D maybe TRBD2 (5 bases). Germline V gene sequence: CDR1 KGHSH, CDR2 LQKENI. The CDR3 consists of 12 residues. The V and J ends lost 5 bases and 5 bases respectively, with 7 bases between them. The CDR3 here is CASSLRDNEQFF. CDR3 DNA: TGTGCCAGCTCATTGAGGGACAATGAGCAGTTCTTC.

The table lists this clone with a count of one. The chain couples TRBV5-4 to TRBJ1-3; 8 bases agree with TRBD1. The CDR3 consists of 13 residues. Trimming at V came to 3 bases and at J to 7 bases, leaving 3 bases not matched to a gene. Looked up from germline, CDR1 is SGHNT and CDR2 is YYREEE (reference sequence). In DNA form, the CDR3 reads TGTGCCAGCAGCTACAGACAGGGGAACACCATATATTTT. Its translation: CASSYRQGNTIYF.

The V and J genes are TRBV10-3 and TRBJ1-5; D uncertain. The CDR3 extends over 13 amino acids. The germline V gene encodes CDR1 ENHRY and CDR2 SYGVKD. V was clipped by 5 bases and J by 5 bases, with 10 bases between them. The chain's CDR3 is CAISQEADQPQHF. As DNA, the CDR3 is TGTGCCATCAGTCAGGAGGCGGATCAGCCCCAGCATTTT.

This chain links TRBV7-9 with TRBJ1-4; the D gene is possibly TRBD1 (5 bases). The CDR3 contains 15 residues. Trimming pared 1 base from V and 4 bases from J, leaving 10 bases between. In germline, CDR1 is SEHNR, CDR2 FQNEAQ (reference sequence). CDR3 nucleotides: TGTGCCAGCAGCTTAGGACAGACGGATAATGAAAAACTGTTTTTT. Translating it yields CASSLGQTDNEKLFF.

The V and J genes are TRBV2 and TRBJ2-5; perhaps TRBD1 as D (6 bases). V lost 8 bases and J lost 1, with 14 bases in between. Germline V gene data show CDR1 as SNHLY and CDR2 as FYNNEI. This CDR3 comprises 14 residues. The CDR3 spells CASVYGQLQETQYF. The CDR3 nucleotides read TGTGCCAGCGTATACGGACAGCTCCAAGAGACCCAGTACTTC.

This clone was detected once. The chain couples TRBV25-1 to TRBJ1-6, with 9 bases matching TRBD1. CDR1 is MGHDK, CDR2 SYGVNS, per germline. The V and J ends lost 5 bases and 8 bases, in that order; junction bases with no gene match: 4. The CDR3 runs 14 residues. In DNA form, the CDR3 reads TGTGCCAGCAGTACAGGGGGCCGATATTCACCCCTCCACTTT. This sequence encodes CASSTGGRYSPLHF.

V gene TRBV5-1 combines with J gene TRBJ2-3; 10 positions match TRBD1. V was clipped by 0 bases and J by 6 bases; unmatched bases: 10. The V gene's germline CDR1 is SGHRS and CDR2 YFSETQ. CDR3 length: 17 residues. For the CDR3, the DNA is TGCGCCAGCAGCTTGGCCCCCACGGGACAGGGGAGGGATACGCAGTATTTT. Protein product: CASSLAPTGQGRDTQYF.

CDR3 region: CASSIEAYQDPDQPQHF. CDR3 nucleotide sequence: TGTGCCAGTAGTATAGAAGCTTACCAGGATCCCGATCAGCCCCAGCATTTT. This chain joins TRBV19 and TRBJ1-5, with D uncertain. Trimming took 0 bases from V and 5 from J, leaving 17 bases between them. The CDR3 loop spans 17 amino acids. Germline V lookup: CDR1 LNHDA, CDR2 SQIVND (reference sequence).

This sequence joins TRBV9 and TRBJ1-1; the D is unclear. CDR1 is SGDLS and CDR2 is YYNGEE in the germline V gene. The CDR3 contains 17 residues. Trimming cost V 0 bases and J 7 bases, with 22 bases left between them. CDR3 DNA: TGTGCCAGCAGCGTAGGGCGGGGAGGCCAATCGGGTGATGAAGCTTTCTTT. Amino acids: CASSVGRGGQSGDEAFF.

There are a few counts of this clone. The rearrangement uses TRBV6-5 and TRBJ1-1, with 7 bases matching TRBD1. J gave up 5 bases and V 8 bases, and 8 bases lay outside the gene matches. This CDR3 is 13 amino acids long. CDR1 MNHEY and CDR2 SVGAGI come from the germline V gene. Written as DNA, the CDR3 is TGTGCCAGCGCACAGGGGCGCCGGACTGAAGCTTTCTTT. Residues: CASAQGRRTEAFF.

This clone has only one observation. The chain links TRBV6-1 to TRBJ2-3; D is perhaps TRBD2 (6 bases). V was pared by 1 base and J by 0 bases, with 8 bases between. Germline assignment: CDR1 MNHNS and CDR2 SASEGT. The CDR3 has 15 amino acids. The CDR3 coding sequence is TGTGCCAGCAGTGAAGGACTAGTTAGCACAGATACGCAGTATTTT. This translates into CASSEGLVSTDTQYF.

This chain uses TRBV5-1 with TRBJ2-2, with D uncertain. Trimming removed 4 bases at V and 1 base at J, with 8 bases between. Looked up from germline, CDR1 is SGHRS and CDR2 is YFSETQ. CDR3 length equals 14 residues. CDR3 sequence: CASSLVLNTGELFF. The DNA of the CDR3 is TGCGCCAGCAGCCTAGTCTTGAACACCGGGGAGCTGTTTTTT.

The V call is TRBV4-1, the J call TRBJ2-7; the match to TRBD2 covers 7 bases. V shed 4 bases, J shed 0 bases, and the junction held 9 bases outside the gene matches. The germline V gene has CDR1 MGHRA and CDR2 YSYEKL. The CDR3 sequence is 16 residues long. The CDR3 nucleotides read TGCGCCAGCAGCCGACAAATAGCGGGCGCCTCCTACGAGCAGTACTTC. Protein sequence: CASSRQIAGASYEQYF.